What follows are 17 T cell receptor beta chains derived from one specimen sequenced in a study of T-cell memory formation after mild COVID-19. TCRdb redid the calling of the 5' RACE reads with MiXCR, one entry per CDR3 protein. The table lists about 350,000 distinct CDR3 sequences, 13% to 15% of them singletons. The material sequenced was PBMCs or a T cell subset sorted from them (not recorded which). Source of these receptors: a man between 18 and 29 years old who had mild COVID-19 (a few samples of this study predate the infection). Cell type and time point are not known.

The chain couples TRBV29-1 to TRBJ2-3; 8 bases fit TRBD2. V dropped 4 bases and J dropped 4; count of bases not matched to a gene: 10. Germline V gene sequence: CDR1 SQVTM, CDR2 ANQGSEA. The CDR3 contains 15 residues. CDR3 sequence reads: CSVAPRGTRPDTQYF. DNA for the CDR3: TGCAGCGTTGCCCCCCGAGGGACTAGGCCAGATACGCAGTATTTT.

The sample holds one count of this clonotype. The V and J genes are TRBV5-1 and TRBJ1-2; 10 nucleotides agree with TRBD1. This CDR3 region has 14 residues. CDR1 is SGHRS and CDR2 is YFSETQ in the germline V gene. V shed 0 bases and J 7 bases; nucleotides not matched to a gene: 3. CDR3: CASSLEGTGVGYTF. The DNA for the CDR3 is TGCGCCAGCAGCTTGGAAGGGACAGGGGTTGGCTACACCTTC.

This clonotype came up a few times. The V call is TRBV7-9, the J call TRBJ1-1, with a tentative D call TRBD1 (5 bases). The V gene lost 3 bases and the J gene lost 0 bases, with 14 bases spanning the gap. CDR1 and CDR2 (germline): SEHNR, FQNEAQ (reference sequence). The length of the CDR3 is 16 residues. Written as DNA, the CDR3 is TGTGCCAGCAGCTTCAAACCCGGGACCATGAACACTGAAGCTTTCTTT. Protein product: CASSFKPGTMNTEAFF.

The sample holds a few counts of this clonotype. The CDR3 coding sequence is TGTGCCAGCAGCTTAGACAGGGGTGAAAAACTGTTTTTT. This sequence encodes CASSLDRGEKLFF. The chain combines TRBV7-2 with TRBJ1-4, with TRBD1 matching 7 bases. Trimming cost V 1 base and J 7 bases; bases outside gene matches: 0. The CDR3 is 13 amino acids. Germline values: CDR1 SGHTA, CDR2 FQGNSA.

V gene TRBV7-9 combines with J gene TRBJ2-5; the D call may be TRBD1 or TRBD2 (5 bases each). The germline V gene encodes CDR1 SEHNR and CDR2 FQNEAQ (reference sequence). Trimming took off 1 base at V and 1 base at J, with 13 bases between the two ends. The CDR3 loop spans 16 amino acids. Written as DNA, the CDR3 is TGTGCCAGCAGCTTAGGAGGGGTTCTGGTCCAAGAGACCCAGTACTTC. It encodes CASSLGGVLVQETQYF.

This clonotype was counted many times. This chain joins TRBV20-1 and TRBJ2-1; TRBD2 agrees at 9 bases. This CDR3 contains 17 residues. The V segment lost 2 bases and the J segment 10 bases; nucleotides outside the gene matches: 18. CDR1 is DFQATT, CDR2 SNEGSKA, per germline (reference sequence). CDR3 loop: CSARTGAPSGDGTEQFF. Here the CDR3 DNA reads TGCAGTGCTAGAACTGGGGCACCTAGCGGGGATGGAACGGAGCAGTTCTTC.

The chain carries TRBV4-1 and TRBJ2-3; D unclear. The V end was cut by 4 bases, the J end by 5 bases, with 19 bases between. Germline V gives CDR1 MGHRA, CDR2 YSYEKL. The CDR3 consists of 16 residues. CDR3 in amino acids: CASSRMSNPRRDTQYF. As DNA, the CDR3 is TGCGCCAGCAGCCGGATGAGCAACCCCCGGCGAGATACGCAGTATTTT.

The CDR3 loop reads CASSSSRWVSSEAFF. In nucleotides, the CDR3 is TGTGCCAGCAGCTCCAGCCGCTGGGTCAGCAGTGAAGCTTTCTTT. The rearrangement links TRBV3-1 to TRBJ1-1, with D unclear. Germline lookup yields CDR1 LGHDT and CDR2 YNNKEL (reference sequence). The CDR3 is 15 amino acids. Trimming removed 5 bases from V and 7 bases from J, with 20 bases in between.

This rearrangement joins TRBV4-2 to TRBJ1-4; possibly TRBD1 for D (6 bases). There are 15 residues in the CDR3. Germline V gene lookup returns CDR1 LGHNA and CDR2 YNFKEQ. Trimming left V 1 base short and J 7 bases short, with 13 bases between. The CDR3, as DNA: TGTGCCAGCAGCCAAGCACCAGGGGCTAGTGAAAAACTGTTTTTT. Amino acid sequence: CASSQAPGASEKLFF.

The chain carries TRBV24-1 and TRBJ1-2; no clear D gene. V was clipped by 3 bases and J by 2 bases, with 12 bases between them. This CDR3 contains 15 residues. Germline CDR1 is KGHDR and CDR2 is SFDVKD. Here the CDR3 reads CATSDEATGNYGYTF. The DNA of the CDR3 is TGTGCCACCAGTGATGAGGCGACGGGAAACTATGGCTACACCTTC.

This clonotype was seen ten or more times. The rearrangement links TRBV6-5 to TRBJ2-7; TRBD1 is a possible D gene (5 bases). CDR3 size: 14 residues. Trimming shortened V by 5 bases and J by 3 bases, and 14 bases separated the two germline ends. CDR1 is MNHEY and CDR2 is SVGAGI in the germline V gene. CDR3 region: CASSPSGKGYEQYF. The CDR3 bases are TGTGCCAGCAGTCCCTCAGGGAAGGGCTACGAGCAGTACTTC.

About this clonotype itself: Germline and junction disagree at one end, which may indicate a read error. CDR3: CSAVTVVGTKGIF. Written as DNA, the CDR3 is TGCAGTGCTGTCACTGTCGTTGGGACAAAGGGCATCTTC. This chain connects TRBV20-1 to TRBJ2-1; a weak D match, TRBD1 (6 bases). Germline lookup yields CDR1 DFQATT and CDR2 SNEGSKA (reference sequence). The CDR3 is 13 amino acids.

With regard to this clonotype: Compared with germline, one end of the junction differs, possibly owing to a read error. The DNA of the CDR3 is TGTGCCAGTAATATAGAGAGTAGCAATCAGCCCCAGCATTTT. The encoded protein is CASNIESSNQPQHF. The chain uses TRBV19 and TRBJ1-5; D is undetermined. Germline V lookup: CDR1 LNHDA, CDR2 SQIVND (reference sequence). There are 14 residues in the CDR3.

The V and J genes are TRBV7-2 and TRBJ2-3, with D possibly matching TRBD1 (6 bases). V lost 5 bases, J lost 0 bases, and 12 bases lay in between. Germline loops: CDR1 SGHTA, CDR2 FQGNSA. The CDR3 is 15 amino acids. The CDR3 coding sequence is TGTGCCAGCAGCCCCGGACAGATTAGCACAGATACGCAGTATTTT. It yields the protein CASSPGQISTDTQYF.

This clonotype was detected a few times. CDR3 amino acids: CASSPSVWANVLTF. The CDR3 bases are TGCGCCAGCAGCCCATCAGTCTGGGCCAACGTCCTGACTTTC. The chain carries TRBV4-1 and TRBJ2-6; D not certain. The CDR3 totals 14 residues. V was shortened by 4 bases and J by 5 bases, with 9 bases between the two germline ends. The V gene's germline CDR1 is MGHRA and CDR2 YSYEKL.

The rearrangement uses TRBV5-4 and TRBJ2-2; possibly TRBD2 for D (5 bases). This CDR3 is built from 15 residues. CDR1 and CDR2 (germline): SGHNT, YYREEE (reference sequence). The V gene lost 4 bases and the J gene lost 6 bases, with 16 bases spanning the gap. Written as DNA, the CDR3 is TGTGCCAGCAGCCATAACGCGGACGGGGCCGGGGAGCTGTTTTTT. It encodes CASSHNADGAGELFF.

This clonotype was counted between two and nine times. The chain employs TRBV29-1 and TRBJ2-7, with D perhaps assigned TRBD1 or TRBD2 (5 bases each). CDR1 and CDR2 from the germline V gene are SQVTM and ANQGSEA. This CDR3 region has 17 residues. V was clipped by 4 bases and J by 0 bases, with 22 bases between them. The CDR3 nucleotides read TGCAGCGTTGTATTGTGGGACCGCAAACGGAGCTCCTACGAGCAGTACGTC. It codes for CSVVLWDRKRSSYEQYV.